The 2 T cell receptor beta chains below all came from one sample that was sequenced in a study of T cell repertoires in cytomegalovirus infection. TCRdb re-analysed the reads in MiXCR, keeping a single row per CDR3 protein. The data contain around 300,000 distinct CDR3 sequences, around 25% of them singletons. These TCRs are of unknown antigen specificity. The sample was cultured PBMCs, taken from culture after CMV antigen stimulation. Receptor source: a human donor in good health (CMV status not recorded). Some clones in this sample may be carry-over from other donors' samples.

J is TRBJ2-1 and V is TRBV6-5, with TRBD2 as a possible D gene (7 bases). The germline gives CDR1 MNHEY, CDR2 SVGAGI. V lost 7 bases and J lost 0, with 16 bases in between. The CDR3 length is 16 residues. In DNA form, the CDR3 reads TGTGCCAGCACCTGGGGGGGGGCAAGCTCCTACAATGAGCAGTTCTTC. Translated, it gives CASTWGGASSYNEQFF.

This chain uses TRBV19 with TRBJ1-3; D remains ambiguous. V was pared by 11 bases and J by 0 bases, with 8 bases between. The length of the CDR3 is 12 residues. CDR1 and CDR2 from the germline V gene are LNHDA and SQIVND (reference sequence). The CDR3, as DNA: TGTGCCTCGGCCCTCTCTGGAAACACCATATATTTT. Translated: CASALSGNTIYF.